The clone carrying this T cell receptor beta chain was found a few times. The data stem from a study of T cell repertoires in cytomegalovirus infection. This CDR3 contains 17 residues. V lost 7 bases and J 3 bases, leaving 23 bases between the germline ends. TCRdb reanalysed the reads using MiXCR and keeps one entry per CDR3 protein. Of nearly 450,000 distinct CDR3 sequences in the sample, 25% to 40% were seen once. This clonotype was sampled from a human donor in good health (CMV status not recorded). Some clones in this sample may be carry-over from other donors' samples. The genes are TRBV12-3 or TRBV12-4 and TRBJ2-3; possible D gene TRBD2, 7 bases. The source material was PBMCs. The chain's CDR3 is CASNRRGGGLGTDTQYF. As DNA, the CDR3 is TGTGCCAGCAACCGACGTGGGGGGGGCCTTGGGACAGATACGCAGTATTTT.